This T cell receptor (beta chain) comes out of a study of T cells in localized non-small cell lung cancer. The CDR3 sequence is 15 residues long. The V gene end was trimmed by 3 bases and the J gene end by 6 bases; junction bases not matched to a gene: 8. CDR1 LNHNV and CDR2 YYDKDF come from the germline V gene (reference sequence). Regarding this clone: The antigen is unknown.

Study findings and constraints: Since sequencing was restricted to only one region of the tumor, intratumor heterogeneity remains a possibility. Maximal T cell clonality occurred in uninvolved adjacent lung, with tumor ranking below it. Appearance in adjacent lung was seen for a median roughly 50 of the top 100 tumor clones.

Sequencing was performed with immunoSEQ multiplex PCR; in TCRdb, only in-frame clones are kept and a portion is missing. The data show about 32,000 clones, with roughly 90% seen just once and 4.2% held by the top ten. This specimen consisted of peripheral blood mononuclear cells, obtained before any cancer treatment. This chain joins TRBV15 and TRBJ1-5, with 7 bases matching TRBD1. The origin of this receptor is a woman aged 35 to 70 with stage III lung adenocarcinoma. In nucleotides, the CDR3 is TGTGCCACCAGCAGGGAATCAGGGGGAATTCAGCCCCAGCATTTT. Translated: CATSRESGGIQPQHF. Full variable domain (rest looked up from reference TRBV15 and TRBJ1-5): DAMVIQNPRYQVTQFGKPVTLSCSQTLNHNVMYWYQQKSSQAPKLLFHYYDKDFNNEADTPDNFQSRRPNTSFCFLDIRSPGLGDTAMYLCATSRESGGIQPQHFGDGTRLSIL.